This TCR beta chain is drawn from a study of blood T cell repertoires in COVID-19. In the study overall: Samples of COVID-19 (acute and convalescent) were obtained from the United States, Italy and Spain. From T cells, B-cell-depleted T cells, or PBMCs came the material, which was cDNA or gDNA.

In the authors' workflow: From reference gene primer amplification, estimates of nucleated cell counts were derived. Sequenced by immunoSEQ multiplex PCR; TCRdb stores in-frame clones only, minus some. Clone size and the V and J calls come from that table; the DNA yielded D and trimming. The sample holds 68,000 or so clones; approximately 92% are singletons and the top ten take 2.7%. Per the germline V gene, CDR1 is ENHRY and CDR2 is SYGVKD. This CDR3 comprises 14 residues. V lost 6 bases and J 5 bases, leaving 11 bases between the germline ends. The clonotype was recovered from a man aged 50 to 59 with acute or convalescent COVID-19. This chain links TRBV10-3 with TRBJ1-6, with a possible D match to TRBD1 (5 bases). Sequencing input: peripheral blood. The CDR3, as DNA: TGTGCCATCAGGGGGGGTTCCGATAATTCACCCCTCCACTTT. This translates into CAIRGGSDNSPLHF.